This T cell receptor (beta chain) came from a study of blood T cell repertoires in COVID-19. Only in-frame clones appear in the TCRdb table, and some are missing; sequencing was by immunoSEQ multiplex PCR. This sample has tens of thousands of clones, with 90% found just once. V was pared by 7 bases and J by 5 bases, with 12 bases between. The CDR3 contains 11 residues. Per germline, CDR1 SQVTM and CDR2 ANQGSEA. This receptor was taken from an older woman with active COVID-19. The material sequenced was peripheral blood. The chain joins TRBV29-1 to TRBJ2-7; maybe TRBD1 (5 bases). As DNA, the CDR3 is TGCAGCGCCACGATGACAGACGAGCAGTACTTC. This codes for CSATMTDEQYF.